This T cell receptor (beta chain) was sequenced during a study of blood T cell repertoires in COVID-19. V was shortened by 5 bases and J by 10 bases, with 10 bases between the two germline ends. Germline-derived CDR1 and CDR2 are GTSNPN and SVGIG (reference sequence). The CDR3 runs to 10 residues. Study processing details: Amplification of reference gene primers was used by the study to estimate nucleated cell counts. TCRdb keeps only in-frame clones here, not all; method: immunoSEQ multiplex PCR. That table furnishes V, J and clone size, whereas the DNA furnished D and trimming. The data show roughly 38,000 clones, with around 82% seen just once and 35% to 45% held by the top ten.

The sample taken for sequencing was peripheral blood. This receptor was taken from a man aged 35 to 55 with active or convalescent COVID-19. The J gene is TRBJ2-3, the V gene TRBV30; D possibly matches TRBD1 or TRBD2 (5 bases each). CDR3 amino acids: CAWGTQAQYF. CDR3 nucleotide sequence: TGTGCCTGGGGGACCCAGGCGCAGTATTTT.